The T cell receptor beta chain under discussion was sequenced for a study of blood T cells in healthy people across ages. The second PCR ran roughly 6 to 12 cycles with a sample-barcoded 5' primer and J-beta primers. Tags on each cDNA molecule came from a template-switch adaptor with 12 random nucleotides. TCRdb passed the 5' RACE reads through MiXCR, listing each CDR3 protein once. The top ten hold 10% to 15% of the sample, which has 800,000 to 1,000,000 distinct CDR3 sequences, approximately 49% seen once. V was shortened by 1 base and J by 10 bases, with 15 bases between the two germline ends. Germline V gene sequence: CDR1 LGHDT, CDR2 YNNKEL (reference sequence). The CDR3 contains 14 residues. This clonotype appeared a few times.

This sequence was found in a man aged 25 to 40 in good health. The chain uses TRBV3-1 and TRBJ2-3; perhaps TRBD1 as D (6 bases). The material sequenced was blood. The CDR3 DNA is TGTGCCAGCAGCCAAGTACCCAGGGGCGGGTCGCAGTATTTT. It encodes CASSQVPRGGSQYF.